This entry is about one T cell receptor (beta chain). Its antigen is unknown. These data are taken from a study of blood T cells in healthy people across ages. The germline V gene has CDR1 SGHTA and CDR2 FQGNSA. V was pared by 3 bases and J by 2 bases, with 4 bases of the junction left unmatched. The CDR3 runs 15 residues. A second about 7 to 11 cycle PCR used barcoded and J-beta primers. TCRdb called the 5' RACE reads again in MiXCR, with one record for every CDR3 protein. This sample has around 1,800,000 distinct CDR3 sequences, with roughly 43% found just once. Study-wide points: CMV infection status of these donors was not known.

This chain joins TRBV7-2 and TRBJ2-7; 10 nucleotides match TRBD2. This sequence was found in a human donor in good health. Sequences were obtained from blood. CDR3 bases: TGTGCCAGCAGCTTCGTAAGCGGGGGGGCCTACGAGCAGTACTTC. It is translated as CASSFVSGGAYEQYF.